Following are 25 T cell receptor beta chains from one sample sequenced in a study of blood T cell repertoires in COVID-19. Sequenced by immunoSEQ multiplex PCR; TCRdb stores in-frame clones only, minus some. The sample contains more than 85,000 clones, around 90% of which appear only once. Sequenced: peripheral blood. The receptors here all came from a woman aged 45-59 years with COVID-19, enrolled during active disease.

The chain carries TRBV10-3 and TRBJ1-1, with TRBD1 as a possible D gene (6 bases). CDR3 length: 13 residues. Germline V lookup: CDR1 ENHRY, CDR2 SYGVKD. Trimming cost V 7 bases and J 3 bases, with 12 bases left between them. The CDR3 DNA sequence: TGTGCCATCACCCAAGGGGGATACACTGAAGCTTTCTTT. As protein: CAITQGGYTEAFF.

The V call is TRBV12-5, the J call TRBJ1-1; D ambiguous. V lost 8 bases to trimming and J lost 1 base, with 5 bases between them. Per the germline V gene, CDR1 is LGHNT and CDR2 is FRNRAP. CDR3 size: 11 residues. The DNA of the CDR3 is TGTGCTAGTTTAGAGAACACTGAAGCTTTCTTT. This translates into CASLENTEAFF.

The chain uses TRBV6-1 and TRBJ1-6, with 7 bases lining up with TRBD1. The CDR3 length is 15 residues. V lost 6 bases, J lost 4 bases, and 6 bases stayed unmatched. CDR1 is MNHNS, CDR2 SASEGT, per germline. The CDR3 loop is CASSDSGQYNSPLHF. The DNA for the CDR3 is TGTGCCAGCAGCGACTCGGGACAGTATAATTCACCCCTCCACTTT.

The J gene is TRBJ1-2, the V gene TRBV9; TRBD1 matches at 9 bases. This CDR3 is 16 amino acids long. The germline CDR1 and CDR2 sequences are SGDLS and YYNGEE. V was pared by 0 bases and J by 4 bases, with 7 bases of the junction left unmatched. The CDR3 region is CASSVGDREPSYGYTF. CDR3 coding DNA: TGTGCCAGCAGCGTAGGGGACAGGGAACCGAGCTATGGCTACACCTTC.

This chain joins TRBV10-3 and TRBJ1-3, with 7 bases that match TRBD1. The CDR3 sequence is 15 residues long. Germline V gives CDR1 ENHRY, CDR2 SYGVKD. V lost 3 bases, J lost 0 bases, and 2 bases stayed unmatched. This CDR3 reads CAISDRGSSGNTIYF. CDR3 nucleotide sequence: TGTGCCATCAGTGACAGGGGGAGCTCTGGAAACACCATATATTTT.

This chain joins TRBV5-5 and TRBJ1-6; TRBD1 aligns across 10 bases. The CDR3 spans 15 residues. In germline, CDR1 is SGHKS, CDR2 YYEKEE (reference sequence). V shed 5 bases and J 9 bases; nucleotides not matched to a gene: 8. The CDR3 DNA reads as TGTGCCAGCAGTCCTCCGGGACAGGGGTCTTCACCCCTCCACTTT. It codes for CASSPPGQGSSPLHF. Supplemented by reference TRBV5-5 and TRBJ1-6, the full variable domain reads DAGVTQSPTHLIKTRGQQVTLRCSPISGHKSVSWYQQVLGQGPQFIFQYYEKEERGRGNFPDRFSARQFPNYSSELNVNALLLGDSALYLCASSPPGQGSSPLHFGNGTRLTVT.

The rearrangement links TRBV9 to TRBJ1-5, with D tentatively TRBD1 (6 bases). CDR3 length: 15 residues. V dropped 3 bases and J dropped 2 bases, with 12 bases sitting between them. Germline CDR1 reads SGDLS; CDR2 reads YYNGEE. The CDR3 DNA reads TGTGCCAGCAGCGCAACAGGGATGGGCAATCAGCCCCAGCATTTT. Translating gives CASSATGMGNQPQHF. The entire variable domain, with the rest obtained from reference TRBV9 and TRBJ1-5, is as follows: DSGVTQTPKHLITATGQRVTLRCSPRSGDLSVYWYQQSLDQGLQFLIQYYNGEERAKGNILERFSAQQFPDLHSELNLSSLELGDSALYFCASSATGMGNQPQHFGDGTRLSIL.

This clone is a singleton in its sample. CDR3 DNA: TGTGCCAGCAGTTCACCCCAGGCCCCTTTCGAAAAACTGTTTTTT. It yields the protein CASSSPQAPFEKLFF. V is TRBV27 and J is TRBJ1-4; no reliable D call. CDR3 length equals 15 residues. Per germline, CDR1 MNHEY and CDR2 SMNVEV (reference sequence). V was trimmed by 4 bases and J by 8 bases, leaving 17 bases between them.

For the CDR3, the DNA is TGTGCCAGCAGTTTAAGCTCTAACTATGGCTACACCTTC. Translated: CASSLSSNYGYTF. The chain is built from TRBV12-3 or TRBV12-4 and TRBJ1-2; D is unresolved. Trimming removed 2 bases at V and 0 bases at J, with 4 bases between. This CDR3 region has 13 residues.

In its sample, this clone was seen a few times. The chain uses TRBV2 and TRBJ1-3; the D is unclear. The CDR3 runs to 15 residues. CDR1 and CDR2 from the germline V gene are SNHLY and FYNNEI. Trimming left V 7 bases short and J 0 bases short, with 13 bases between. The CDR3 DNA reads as TGTGCCAGCAAGCCTTTGAGTGACTCTGGAAACACCATATATTTT. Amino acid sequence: CASKPLSDSGNTIYF.

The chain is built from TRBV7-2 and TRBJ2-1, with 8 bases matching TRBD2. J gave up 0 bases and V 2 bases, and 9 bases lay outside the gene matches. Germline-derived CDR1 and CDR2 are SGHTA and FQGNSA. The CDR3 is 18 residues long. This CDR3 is CASSLLSAGGSSYNEQFF. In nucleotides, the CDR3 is TGTGCCAGCAGCTTATTATCGGCGGGGGGTAGCTCCTACAATGAGCAGTTCTTC.

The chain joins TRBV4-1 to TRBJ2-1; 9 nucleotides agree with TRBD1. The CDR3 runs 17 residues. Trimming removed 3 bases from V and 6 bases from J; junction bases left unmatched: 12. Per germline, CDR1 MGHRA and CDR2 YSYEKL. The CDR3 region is CASSHLPGQGVPNEQFF. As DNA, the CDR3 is TGCGCCAGCAGCCATCTACCGGGACAGGGAGTCCCCAATGAGCAGTTCTTC.

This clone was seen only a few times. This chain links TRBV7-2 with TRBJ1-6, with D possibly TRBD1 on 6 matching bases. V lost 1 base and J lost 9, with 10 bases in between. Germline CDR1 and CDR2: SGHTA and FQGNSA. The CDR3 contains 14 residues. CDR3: CASSLDRVTSPLHF. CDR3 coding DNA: TGTGCCAGCAGCTTAGACAGGGTTACTTCACCCCTCCACTTT.

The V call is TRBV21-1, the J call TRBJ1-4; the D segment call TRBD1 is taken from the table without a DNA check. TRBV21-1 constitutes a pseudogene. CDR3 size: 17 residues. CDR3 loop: CASSKHDTRTTNEKLFF. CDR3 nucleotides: TGTGCCAGCAGCAAGCACGACACCCGCACAACTAATGAAAAACTGTTTTTT.

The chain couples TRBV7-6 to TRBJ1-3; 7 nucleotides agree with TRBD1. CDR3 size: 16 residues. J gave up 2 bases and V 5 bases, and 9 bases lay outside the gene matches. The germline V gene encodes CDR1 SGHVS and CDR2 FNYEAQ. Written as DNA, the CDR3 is TGTGCCAGCAGCCCACAGACAGGGAAGGCTGGAAACACCATATATTTT. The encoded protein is CASSPQTGKAGNTIYF. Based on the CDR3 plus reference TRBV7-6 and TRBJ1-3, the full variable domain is GAGVSQSPRYKVTKRGQDVALRCDPISGHVSLYWYRQALGQGPEFLTYFNYEAQQDKSGLPNDRFSAERPEGSISTLTIQRTEQRDSAMYRCASSPQTGKAGNTIYFGEGSWLTVV.

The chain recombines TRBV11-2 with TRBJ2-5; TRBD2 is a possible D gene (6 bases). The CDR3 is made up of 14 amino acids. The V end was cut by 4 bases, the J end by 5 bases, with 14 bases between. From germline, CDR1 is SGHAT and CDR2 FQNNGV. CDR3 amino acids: CASSSPRGLETQYF. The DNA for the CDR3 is TGTGCCAGCAGCTCCCCCCGGGGGTTGGAGACCCAGTACTTC.

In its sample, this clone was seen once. The chain's CDR3 is CACLRQGQGGSYEQYF. The CDR3 region has the DNA TGTGCCTGCCTAAGACAGGGACAGGGGGGGTCCTACGAGCAGTACTTC. The gene calls are TRBV30 and TRBJ2-7, with 11 bases identical to TRBD1. The length of the CDR3 is 16 residues. V lost 6 bases, J lost 1 base, and 11 bases stayed unmatched. The germline V gene has CDR1 GTSNPN and CDR2 SVGIG (reference sequence).

The CDR3 is CASSFNQGNGEKLFF. The CDR3 DNA is TGTGCCAGCAGCTTTAATCAGGGGAACGGAGAAAAACTGTTTTTT. V is TRBV7-9 and J is TRBJ1-4, with TRBD1 as a possible D gene (6 bases). This CDR3 comprises 15 residues. The germline V gene encodes CDR1 SEHNR and CDR2 FQNEAQ (reference sequence). The V and J ends lost 3 bases and 8 bases respectively, with 16 bases between them.

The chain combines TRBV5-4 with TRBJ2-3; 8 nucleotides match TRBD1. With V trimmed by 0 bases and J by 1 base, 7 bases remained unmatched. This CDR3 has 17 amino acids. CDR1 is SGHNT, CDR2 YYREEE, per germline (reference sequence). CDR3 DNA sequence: TGTGCCAGCAGCTTGGCGTGGACAGGGTTGCGCACAGATACGCAGTATTTT. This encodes CASSLAWTGLRTDTQYF.

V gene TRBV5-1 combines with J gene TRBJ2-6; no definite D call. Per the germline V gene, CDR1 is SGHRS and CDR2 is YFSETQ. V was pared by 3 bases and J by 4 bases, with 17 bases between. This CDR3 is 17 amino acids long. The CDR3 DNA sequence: TGCGCCAGCAGCTCCACCTCCCAGGATCGGGGGGCCAACGTCCTGACTTTC. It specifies CASSSTSQDRGANVLTF.

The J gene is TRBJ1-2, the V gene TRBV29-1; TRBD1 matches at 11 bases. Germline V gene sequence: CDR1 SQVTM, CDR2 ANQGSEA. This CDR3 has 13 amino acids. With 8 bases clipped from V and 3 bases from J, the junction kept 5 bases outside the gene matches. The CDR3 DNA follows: TGCAGCTACTGGACAGGGGGCGACTATGGCTACACCTTC. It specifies CSYWTGGDYGYTF.

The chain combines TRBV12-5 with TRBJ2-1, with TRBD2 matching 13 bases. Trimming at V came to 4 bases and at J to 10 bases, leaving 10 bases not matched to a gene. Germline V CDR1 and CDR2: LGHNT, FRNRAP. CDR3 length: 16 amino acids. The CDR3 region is CASGSLAGGDLLEQFF. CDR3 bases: TGTGCTAGTGGTTCACTAGCGGGGGGGGATTTGCTGGAGCAGTTCTTC.

The CDR3 spells CASSRQDRVDSPLHF. DNA for the CDR3: TGCGCCAGCAGCAGACAGGACAGGGTTGATTCACCCCTCCACTTT. The chain joins TRBV4-1 to TRBJ1-6; 8 bases are shared with TRBD1. The germline gives CDR1 MGHRA, CDR2 YSYEKL. V was clipped by 5 bases and J by 8 bases; unmatched bases: 8. The CDR3 is 15 amino acids.

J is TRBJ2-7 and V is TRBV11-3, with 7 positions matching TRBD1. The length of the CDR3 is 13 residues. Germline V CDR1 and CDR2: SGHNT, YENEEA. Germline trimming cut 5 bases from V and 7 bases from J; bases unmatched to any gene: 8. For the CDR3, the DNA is TGTGCCAGCAGCCGGGACGAACAGGGGGAGCAGTACTTC. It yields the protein CASSRDEQGEQYF.

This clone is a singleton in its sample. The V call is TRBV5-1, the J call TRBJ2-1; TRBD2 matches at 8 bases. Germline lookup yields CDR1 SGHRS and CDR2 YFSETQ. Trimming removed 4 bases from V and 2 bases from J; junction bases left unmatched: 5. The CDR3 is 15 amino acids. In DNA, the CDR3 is TGCGCCAGCAGCCTCTCGGGGGGGCCCTACAATGAGCAGTTCTTC. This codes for CASSLSGGPYNEQFF.